The rows below give T cell receptor beta chains drawn from one sample of a study of blood T cell repertoires in COVID-19. Data came from immunoSEQ multiplex PCR; TCRdb stores just in-frame clones and leaves some out. The sample shows about 230,000 clones, 75% to 85% of them seen only once. What was sequenced was peripheral blood. The receptors were sampled from a man in his forties or fifties who had recovered from COVID-19. Both conserved end residues are part of each CDR3. A D gene is named only where the DNA matches it firmly. The size entry is marked missing in some rows and otherwise reads once, few, many or a size class.

d_call,clone_size,v_call,cdr3_length,cdr3_aa
.,.,TRBV19,14,CASSTYRGGDTQYF
.,.,TRBV11-3,13,CASSYSSPYEQYF
.,many,TRBV27,14,CASSSRDWMDEQFF
.,.,TRBV18,15,CASSPLLGGSNEQFF
.,.,TRBV11-2,17,CASSLGRSAGGTDTQYF
.,.,TRBV25-1,15,CASSESGRVADTQYF
.,.,TRBV12-5,13,CASGLAREETQYF
TRBD2,.,TRBV29-1,15,CSVEGGLAGGYEQYF
.,.,TRBV7-2,15,CASSFYRDYQETQYF
.,.,TRBV4-1,14,CASSRDTGSYEQYF
TRBD2,.,TRBV30,15,CAWSASGRATDTQYF
TRBD1,.,TRBV10-3,14,CAISEVTGPGELFF
TRBD1,.,TRBV6-5,15,CASSPTGDVDTEAFF
.,.,TRBV5-1,15,CASSLGGAALNEQFF
.,.,TRBV18,16,CASSAFRVTSTDTQYF
TRBD2,.,TRBV9,20,CASSVGPLLAGGTNTGELFF
TRBD1,once,TRBV5-4,15,CASSSTTGGLTEAFF
TRBD2,.,TRBV13,13,CASTRRGVGELFF
TRBD2,.,TRBV6-5,16,CASSYGGLGGYNEQFF
TRBD2,.,TRBV19,16,CASSLGAGESYNEQFF
TRBD1,.,TRBV14,20,CASSQEVGSAKGQEEYGYTF
TRBD1,.,TRBV5-1,16,CASSIGQGGGNQPQHF
TRBD2,once,TRBV7-6,15,CASSSLAGGQETQYF
.,.,TRBV5-8,13,CASRLDSDTEAFF
TRBD1,.,TRBV9,16,CASSVGGGQGQETQYF
.,.,TRBV7-9,13,CASRWQGGYGYTF
TRBD1,.,TRBV2,15,CASSEGEGQGMWQFF
.,.,TRBV20-1,13,CSASSYMNTEAFF
TRBD2,.,TRBV19,15,CASSIGTGTSNEQFF
TRBD1,.,TRBV7-2,15,CASSYDTGGNYGYTF
TRBD1,.,TRBV5-6,16,CASSSDWGTGTYEQYF
.,.,TRBV12-5,15,CASGLVLGGVNEQFF
.,.,TRBV5-5,13,CASSWETAGPQHF
.,once,TRBV12-3/TRBV12-4,13,CASTQGPVRGYTF
.,once,TRBV14,16,CASSQVMGRAGEKLFF
TRBD1,.,TRBV11-2,16,CASSQGLGGGNTEAFF
.,.,TRBV7-8,17,CASSLAHRQALNEKLFF
TRBD2,.,TRBV7-2,15,CASSLGTGGSDTQYF
.,once,TRBV28,15,CASTLGGASSDTQYF
.,.,TRBV7-2,15,CASSPRGRSGYEQYF
.,.,TRBV2,16,CASSEVGREGNTEAFF
.,.,TRBV13,14,CASSFLTLNTEAFF
TRBD2,.,TRBV11-2,16,CASSRQGSGGAYEQYF
.,once,TRBV7-2,13,CASSIDSLGPQHF
.,.,TRBV27,14,CASSWGQNTGELFF
.,.,TRBV30,13,CAWGGDMNTEAFF
TRBD1,.,TRBV7-9,17,CASSLGYRGQLNTEAFF
TRBD1,few,TRBV5-1,14,CASSLAGDSLGYTF
TRBD1,.,TRBV19,14,CASSIETTGGGYTF
TRBD2,.,TRBV7-9,14,CASSPGLAGAEQYF
TRBD1,few,TRBV2,14,CASRLLGQGYGYTF
.,.,TRBV5-6,12,CASSFEVAEAFF
.,.,TRBV11-2,14,CASSAGARGYEQYF
.,.,TRBV21-1,14,CASSNYGYSQPQHF